In its sample, the clone carrying this T cell receptor (beta chain) was seen a few times. Antigen unknown. A much larger clonotype is one base distant, so this may be a read error. This entry is derived from a study of breast tumors, draining lymph nodes, adjacent tissues. Notes on the study in general: Compared with basal-like, luminal-like tumors shared significantly more repertoire with nontumor tissue.

Axillary draining lymph nodes of breast cancer patients supplied the node samples. TCRdb passed the multiplex PCR reads through MiXCR, listing each CDR3 protein once. The sample holds roughly 110,000 distinct CDR3 sequences, about 31% seen once. Looked up from germline, CDR1 is MDHEN and CDR2 is SYDVKM. This CDR3 contains 12 residues. Sequences were obtained from axillary lymph node tissue. V and J are TRBV28 and TRBJ1-2; D is undetermined. The sequence was collected from a female donor with breast cancer. Some clones in this sample may be carry-over from other donors' samples. In DNA, the CDR3 is TGTGCCAGCAGTCCCCGGGAAGGCCACTACGCCTTC. Translated: CASSPREGHYAF.